These 25 T cell receptor beta chains were all obtained from the same sample, sequenced in a study of OX40 agonist ivuxolimab in advanced cancers. Using immunoSEQ multiplex PCR, the repertoire was profiled, and TCRdb retains in-frame clones only, with some absent. This table holds 50,000 to 70,000 clones, approximately 85% found once. The sample was CD4+ or CD8+ T cells sorted from blood, taken in a trial of the OX40 agonist ivuxolimab. These receptor sequences come from an adult with an advanced solid tumor such as melanoma, head and neck, liver or kidney cancer.

The chain combines TRBV18 with TRBJ2-7; tentative D call: TRBD2 (6 bases). This CDR3 is 16 amino acids long. Trimming removed 0 bases from V and 2 bases from J, with 14 bases in between. Germline V gene sequence: CDR1 KGHSH, CDR2 LQKENI. The CDR3 region is CASSPPSGVFPYEQYF. CDR3 nucleotides: TGTGCCAGCTCACCACCTTCGGGGGTTTTCCCCTACGAGCAGTACTTC.

V usage is TRBV6-5 and J usage is TRBJ2-1, with unresolved D. Germline V gene lookup returns CDR1 MNHEY and CDR2 SVGAGI. The CDR3 contains 14 residues. V shed 2 bases and J shed 9 bases, with 14 bases lying between them. In DNA form, the CDR3 reads TGTGCCAGCAGTTACGGTGAGTATGTTGTTGAGCAGTTCTTC. This gives the protein CASSYGEYVVEQFF.

The rearrangement joins TRBV19 to TRBJ2-5, with D uncertain. The ends were cut back, 3 bases at V and 1 base at J, with 12 bases in the middle. Germline values: CDR1 LNHDA, CDR2 SQIVND (reference sequence). The CDR3 consists of 15 residues. The DNA of the CDR3 is TGTGCCAGTAGTATCGGAAGTTTCAGCCAAGAGACCCAGTACTTC. It yields the protein CASSIGSFSQETQYF.

In nucleotides, the CDR3 is TGTGCCAGCAGTTTCGGGACTAGCGGGTACAATGAGCAGTTCTTC. Its translation is CASSFGTSGYNEQFF. This chain uses TRBV28 with TRBJ2-1; TRBD2 agrees at 12 bases. CDR3 length equals 15 residues. Germline loops: CDR1 MDHEN, CDR2 SYDVKM. J lost 4 bases, V lost 3 bases, and 1 base had no gene match. Full variable domain (remainder filled in from reference TRBV28 and TRBJ2-1): DVKVTQSSRYLVKRTGEKVFLECVQDMDHENMFWYRQDPGLGLRLIYFSYDVKMKEKGDIPEGYSVSREKKERFSLILESASTNQTSMYLCASSFGTSGYNEQFFGPGTRLTVL.

V usage is TRBV20-1 and J usage is TRBJ2-3; D is unclear. V was shortened by 3 bases and J by 5 bases, with 6 bases between the two germline ends. Per the germline V gene, CDR1 is DFQATT and CDR2 is SNEGSKA (reference sequence). CDR3 size: 11 residues. The CDR3 bases are TGCAGTGCTAGTTCGGTAGATACGCAGTATTTT. Amino acids: CSASSVDTQYF.

This clone is a singleton in its sample. The V call is TRBV15, the J call TRBJ2-7; D unclear. The germline CDR1 and CDR2 sequences are LNHNV and YYDKDF (reference sequence). This CDR3 is 14 amino acids long. V was clipped by 0 bases and J by 3 bases, with 9 bases between them. The CDR3 bases are TGTGCCACCAGCAGAGATCTCGCAGGCTACGAGCAGTACTTC. It translates to CATSRDLAGYEQYF.

The chain has TRBV5-4 and TRBJ1-2, with 7 bases lining up with TRBD1. The CDR3 covers 16 residues. Germline CDR1 and CDR2: SGHNT and YYREEE (reference sequence). The V segment lost 4 bases and the J segment 2 bases; nucleotides outside the gene matches: 11. As DNA, the CDR3 is TGTGCCAGCAGCCAGGCTGGGACAGCCCTAAACTATGGCTACACCTTC. It yields the protein CASSQAGTALNYGYTF.

This clone rates as medium-sized (0.01 to 0.1%). The V call is TRBV7-6, the J call TRBJ1-3, with D possibly being TRBD1 (5 bases). The CDR3 spans 17 residues. Germline values: CDR1 SGHVS, CDR2 FNYEAQ. Trimming shortened V by 4 bases and J by 0 bases, and 16 bases separated the two germline ends. The DNA of the CDR3 is TGTGCCAGCAGCTCGGACCTCGTAGGGGCCTCTGGAAACACCATATATTTT. Translation gives CASSSDLVGASGNTIYF.

This clone occurred a few times. J is TRBJ1-5 and V is TRBV10-1; 8 bases map to TRBD1. V gave up 8 bases and J gave up 6 bases; unmatched junction bases: 3. Germline values: CDR1 WNHNN, CDR2 SYGVQD (reference sequence). The CDR3 totals 12 residues. CDR3 nucleotide sequence: TGCGCCAGCGGGACAGGCCCTCAGCCCCAGCATTTT. Protein sequence: CASGTGPQPQHF.

There are a few counts of this clone. The V gene is TRBV7-2, the J gene TRBJ1-6; no firm D call. The CDR3 contains 11 residues. V shed 4 bases and J shed 8 bases, with 3 bases lying between them. Germline values: CDR1 SGHTA, CDR2 FQGNSA. The CDR3 coding sequence is TGTGCCAGCAGCTACGATTCACCCCTCCACTTT. Encoded protein: CASSYDSPLHF.

The gene calls are TRBV5-4 and TRBJ2-6; no clear D. V was shortened by 0 bases and J by 0 bases, with 7 bases between the two germline ends. Germline V lookup: CDR1 SGHNT, CDR2 YYREEE (reference sequence). This CDR3 is 16 amino acids long. The CDR3 DNA reads as TGTGCCAGCAGCTTGGGGGGAAGCTCTGGGGCCAACGTCCTGACTTTC. The encoded protein is CASSLGGSSGANVLTF.

The chain has TRBV7-3 and TRBJ2-5, with 10 bases lining up with TRBD1. The CDR3 sequence is 15 residues long. CDR1 and CDR2 from the germline V gene are SGHTA and FQGTGA. The J segment lost 5 bases and the V segment lost 2 bases, leaving 5 bases of the junction unmatched. In nucleotides, the CDR3 is TGTGCCAGCAGCTTAGAGACAGGGGGCGCGGAGACCCAGTACTTC. The encoded protein is CASSLETGGAETQYF.

The gene calls are TRBV28 and TRBJ1-4; perhaps TRBD1 as D (5 bases). CDR1 is MDHEN and CDR2 is SYDVKM in the germline V gene. Trimming removed 3 bases from V and 2 bases from J, with 10 bases in between. The CDR3 loop spans 15 amino acids. The chain's CDR3 is CASSFGGETNEKLFF. CDR3 coding DNA: TGTGCCAGCAGTTTTGGGGGGGAGACTAATGAAAAACTGTTTTTT. Filled out from reference TRBV28 and TRBJ1-4, the complete variable domain reads DVKVTQSSRYLVKRTGEKVFLECVQDMDHENMFWYRQDPGLGLRLIYFSYDVKMKEKGDIPEGYSVSREKKERFSLILESASTNQTSMYLCASSFGGETNEKLFFGSGTQLSVL.

The gene calls are TRBV29-1 and TRBJ1-2; 7 bases agree with TRBD1. The germline gives CDR1 SQVTM, CDR2 ANQGSEA. The CDR3 sequence is 12 residues long. V shed 2 bases, J shed 4 bases, and the junction held 1 base outside the gene matches. CDR3 loop: CSVERTGYGYTF. The DNA of the CDR3 is TGCAGCGTTGAAAGGACAGGCTATGGCTACACCTTC.

The rearrangement links TRBV5-5 to TRBJ1-2; TRBD1 matches at 9 bases. The CDR3 covers 15 residues. CDR1 SGHKS and CDR2 YYEKEE come from the germline V gene (reference sequence). V lost 0 bases to trimming and J lost 4 bases; unmatched junction nucleotides: 4. The DNA for the CDR3 is TGTGCCAGCAGCTTGGCCACAGGGGGCTCCTATGGCTACACCTTC. Translating it yields CASSLATGGSYGYTF.

This chain uses TRBV18 with TRBJ1-1; 8 nucleotides align to TRBD1. Looked up from germline, CDR1 is KGHSH and CDR2 is LQKENI. The CDR3 extends over 16 amino acids. Germline trimming cut 2 bases from V and 0 bases from J; bases unmatched to any gene: 5. The CDR3 DNA is TGTGCCAGCTCACCATGGACAGGGTCCATGAACACTGAAGCTTTCTTT. Translated, it gives CASSPWTGSMNTEAFF.

The V gene is TRBV7-9, the J gene TRBJ1-1; no clear D. Trimming took off 1 base at V and 1 base at J, with 7 bases between the two ends. This CDR3 region has 14 residues. Germline lookup yields CDR1 SEHNR and CDR2 FQNEAQ (reference sequence). The CDR3 DNA follows: TGTGCCAGCAGCTTAGGGAATTCGAACACTGAAGCTTTCTTT. Translating it yields CASSLGNSNTEAFF.

The chain combines TRBV2 with TRBJ2-3, with D possibly matching TRBD2 (6 bases). The germline V and J ends were trimmed by 4 bases and 1 base, with 12 bases remaining between them. The CDR3 has 15 residues. Looked up from germline, CDR1 is SNHLY and CDR2 is FYNNEI. As DNA, the CDR3 is TGTGCCAGCAGTGGGGGGTCGGGAGGCACAGATACGCAGTATTTT. As protein: CASSGGSGGTDTQYF.

The CDR3 is CASSKLDTTDTQYF. CDR3 nucleotides: TGTGCCAGCAGCAAACTAGACACCACAGATACGCAGTATTTT. This chain links TRBV6-5 with TRBJ2-3; a possible D gene is TRBD2 (5 bases). Germline lookup yields CDR1 MNHEY and CDR2 SVGAGI. V was trimmed by 6 bases and J by 2 bases, leaving 12 bases between them. The CDR3 has 14 residues.

The table lists this clone with a few counts. The chain employs TRBV29-1 and TRBJ2-1, with 12 bases identical to TRBD1. The CDR3 covers 18 residues. The germline gives CDR1 SQVTM, CDR2 ANQGSEA. Losses at the gene ends were 5 bases for V and 3 bases for J; bases not matched to a gene: 14. CDR3: CSVFAGTGGPFYYNEQFF. DNA of the CDR3: TGCAGCGTTTTTGCCGGGACAGGGGGCCCCTTTTACTACAATGAGCAGTTCTTC.

The chain joins TRBV5-4 to TRBJ2-4, with TRBD2 matching 14 bases. This CDR3 is built from 19 residues. Germline V gives CDR1 SGHNT, CDR2 YYREEE (reference sequence). Trimming removed 3 bases from V and 1 base from J; junction bases left unmatched: 9. DNA of the CDR3: TGTGCCAGCAGCTCCGGACTAGCGGGGGGCCCTCGCGCCAAAAACATTCAGTACTTC. Its translation: CASSSGLAGGPRAKNIQYF.

This clone showed up just once. The V call is TRBV5-6, the J call TRBJ1-1; 12 bases align to TRBD1. The CDR3 has 17 residues. The V gene's germline CDR1 is SGHDT and CDR2 YYEEEE. Losses at the gene ends were 4 bases for V and 4 bases for J; bases not matched to a gene: 11. The CDR3 DNA sequence: TGTGCCAGCAGCCAAGGGGGGACAGGGGGCTGGGGCACTGAAGCTTTCTTT. Residues: CASSQGGTGGWGTEAFF. The variable domain in full, with the rest retrieved from reference TRBV5-6 and TRBJ1-1, is DAGVTQSPTHLIKTRGQQVTLRCSPKSGHDTVSWYQQALGQGPQFIFQYYEEEERQRGNFPDRFSGHQFPNYSSELNVNALLLGDSALYLCASSQGGTGGWGTEAFFGQGTRLTVV.

This chain connects TRBV7-2 to TRBJ1-6, with a tentative D call TRBD1 (6 bases). The V gene lost 6 bases and the J gene lost 9 bases, with 18 bases spanning the gap. Germline V gives CDR1 SGHTA, CDR2 FQGNSA. The CDR3 runs 15 residues. The CDR3 sequence: CASSPGGAGGSPLHF. Written as DNA, the CDR3 is TGTGCCAGCAGTCCCGGGGGCGCCGGCGGTTCACCCCTCCACTTT.

The chain is built from TRBV5-8 and TRBJ2-1; D perhaps matches TRBD2 (6 bases). V was trimmed by 4 bases and J by 6 bases, leaving 20 bases between them. This CDR3 has 16 residues. Germline lookup yields CDR1 SGHTS and CDR2 YDEGEE. This CDR3 is CASSIGDFLDLNEQFF. Written as DNA, the CDR3 is TGTGCCAGCAGCATTGGGGACTTTTTAGACCTCAATGAGCAGTTCTTC.

The V gene is TRBV25-1, the J gene TRBJ2-3; D might be TRBD2 (6 bases). The CDR3 totals 13 residues. Looked up from germline, CDR1 is MGHDK and CDR2 is SYGVNS. Trimming stripped 3 bases from V and 6 bases from J, with 10 bases between. CDR3 sequence (DNA): TGTGCCAGCAGTGAGCCGGGAGCGGATACGCAGTATTTT. Its translation: CASSEPGADTQYF. Complete variable domain (other parts from reference TRBV25-1 and TRBJ2-3): EADIYQTPRYLVIGTGKKITLECSQTMGHDKMYWYQQDPGMELHLIHYSYGVNSTEKGDLSSESTVSRIRTEHFPLTLESARPSHTSQYLCASSEPGADTQYFGPGTRLTVL.